One sample yielded the 3 T cell receptor beta chains listed below, sequenced in a study of blood T cell repertoires in COVID-19. Sequencing was performed with immunoSEQ multiplex PCR; in TCRdb, only in-frame clones are kept and a portion is missing. This sample carries about 200,000 clones, 80% to 90% of them seen once, and the ten largest clones take about 10%. The sample taken for sequencing was peripheral blood. The receptors derive from a woman at least 80 years old with acute or convalescent COVID-19.

CDR3 DNA sequence: TGTGCCAGCAGCCAAGGGACTAGCGGGGGCTACAATGAGCAGTTCTTC. Residues: CASSQGTSGGYNEQFF. The gene calls are TRBV7-9 and TRBJ2-1; TRBD2 agrees at 14 bases. From germline, CDR1 is SEHNR and CDR2 FQNEAQ (reference sequence). V shed 5 bases, J shed 3 bases, and the junction held 3 bases outside the gene matches. This CDR3 has 16 residues.

This chain joins TRBV11-2 and TRBJ2-7; maybe TRBD1 (5 bases). Per germline, CDR1 SGHAT and CDR2 FQNNGV. There are 12 residues in the CDR3. The V end was cut by 5 bases, the J end by 4 bases, with 9 bases between. CDR3: CASSGDRYEQYF. CDR3 DNA: TGTGCCAGCAGCGGAGACAGATACGAGCAGTACTTC.

The rearrangement uses TRBV15 and TRBJ2-3; perhaps TRBD2 as D (6 bases). CDR3 length: 15 amino acids. In germline, CDR1 is LNHNV, CDR2 YYDKDF (reference sequence). Trimming removed 0 bases from V and 4 bases from J, with 11 bases in between. CDR3 sequence reads: CATSRDGGSADTQYF. The CDR3, as DNA: TGTGCCACCAGCAGAGATGGGGGGTCGGCAGATACGCAGTATTTT.